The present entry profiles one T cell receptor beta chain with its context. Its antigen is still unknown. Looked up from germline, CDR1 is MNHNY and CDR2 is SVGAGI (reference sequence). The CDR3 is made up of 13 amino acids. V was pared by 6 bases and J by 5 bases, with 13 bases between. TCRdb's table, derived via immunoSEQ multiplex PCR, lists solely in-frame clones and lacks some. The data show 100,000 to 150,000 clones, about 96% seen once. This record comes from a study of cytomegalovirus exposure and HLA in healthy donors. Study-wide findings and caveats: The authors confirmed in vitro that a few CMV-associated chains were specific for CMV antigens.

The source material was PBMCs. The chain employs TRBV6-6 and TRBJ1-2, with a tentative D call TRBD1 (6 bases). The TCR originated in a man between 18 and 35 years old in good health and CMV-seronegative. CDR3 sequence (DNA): TGTGCCAGCAGGCCACAGGGTAATTATGGCTACACCTTC. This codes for CASRPQGNYGYTF.